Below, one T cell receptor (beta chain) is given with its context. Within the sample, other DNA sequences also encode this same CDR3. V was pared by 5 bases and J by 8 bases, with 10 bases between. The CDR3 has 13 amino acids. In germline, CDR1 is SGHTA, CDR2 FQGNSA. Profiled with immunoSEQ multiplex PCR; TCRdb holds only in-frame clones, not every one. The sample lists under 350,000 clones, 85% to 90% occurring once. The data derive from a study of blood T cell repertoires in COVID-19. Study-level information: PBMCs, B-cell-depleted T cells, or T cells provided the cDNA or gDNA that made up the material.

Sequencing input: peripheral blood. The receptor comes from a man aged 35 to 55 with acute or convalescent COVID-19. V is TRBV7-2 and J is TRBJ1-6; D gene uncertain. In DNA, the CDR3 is TGTGCCAGCAGCCTCAACCGCGATTCACCCCTCCACTTT. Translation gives CASSLNRDSPLHF. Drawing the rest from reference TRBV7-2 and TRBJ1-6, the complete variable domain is GAGVSQSPSNKVTEKGKDVELRCDPISGHTALYWYRQSLGQGLEFLIYFQGNSAPDKSGLPSDRFSAERTGGSVSTLTIQRTQQEDSAVYLCASSLNRDSPLHFGNGTRLTVT.